This T cell receptor (beta chain) was obtained from a study of T-cell memory formation after mild COVID-19. Study details: Each donor largely had its own TCR clusters.

5'RACE, which relied on constant-segment primers, yielded TCR alpha and TCR beta cDNA libraries carrying sample barcodes and UMIs. TCRdb re-called the 5' RACE reads through MiXCR, storing one row per CDR3 protein. Counted here are about 290,000 distinct CDR3 sequences, 15% to 20% occurring once; the ten biggest clones make up approximately 22%. CDR3 length: 17 amino acids. The J gene is TRBJ2-7, the V gene TRBV21-1; the DNA was not compared with TRBD1, the D call given in the table. TRBV21-1 is flagged as a pseudogene. This sequence originates from a man between 18 and 35 years old who had mild COVID-19 (a few samples of this study predate the infection). Cell type and time point are not known. The source material was PBMCs or a T cell subset sorted from them (not recorded which). The CDR3 is CASSKAGGTESSYEQYV. In DNA, the CDR3 is TGTGCCAGCAGCAAAGCAGGGGGGACAGAGAGCTCCTACGAGCAGTACGTC.